This TCR beta chain was recorded in a study of blood T cell repertoires in COVID-19. Study in general: Sites across the United States, Italy and Spain contributed samples from acute and convalescent COVID-19. Nucleic acid was either cDNA or gDNA, and it came from T cells, B-cell-depleted T cells, or PBMCs.

Per the original data handling: From reference gene primer amplification, estimates of nucleated cell counts were derived. Repertoires were generated with immunoSEQ multiplex PCR, while TCRdb's copy carries only in-frame clones and drops some. V, J and clone size were drawn from that table, and D and trimming were deduced from the DNA. The sample has around 260,000 clones; 88% are singletons. V was cut by 0 bases and J by 8 bases, with 13 bases left in between. Per the germline V gene, CDR1 is MNHEY and CDR2 is SVGAGI. The CDR3 extends over 14 amino acids. Sequencing was carried out using peripheral blood. This TCR derives from a man between 60 and 75 years old who had recovered from COVID-19. The rearrangement joins TRBV6-5 to TRBJ1-2, with D perhaps matching TRBD1 (5 bases). The CDR3: CASSYSVQAGGYTF. The CDR3 DNA is TGTGCCAGCAGTTACTCGGTACAGGCCGGCGGCTACACCTTC.